The 13 T cell receptor beta chains below all came from one sample that was sequenced in a study of neoadjuvant nivolumab and ipilimumab in lung cancer. Assay used: immunoSEQ multiplex PCR; TCRdb lists only in-frame clones, some missing. The table lists roughly 18,000 clones, 87% of them singletons, with approximately 2.1% in the top ten. The input for sequencing was peripheral blood, taken before neoadjuvant nivolumab, alone or with ipilimumab. All receptors derive from an adult with non-small cell lung cancer.

The chain links TRBV10-2 to TRBJ2-7, with TRBD2 matching 10 bases. The V and J ends lost 4 bases and 6 bases, in that order; junction bases with no gene match: 6. Germline-derived CDR1 and CDR2 are WSHSY and SAAADI. This CDR3 has 14 amino acids. The CDR3 DNA sequence: TGCGCCAGCAGTGTTAGCGGGAGGAGGAGCGAGCAGTACTTC. As protein: CASSVSGRRSEQYF.

The V gene is TRBV30, the J gene TRBJ2-2; D is tentatively TRBD1 or TRBD2 (6 bases each). Germline CDR1 is GTSNPN and CDR2 is SVGIG (reference sequence). CDR3 length equals 13 residues. Trimming removed 5 bases from V and 6 bases from J, with 13 bases in between. The CDR3 protein is CAWGGGKSGELFF. For the CDR3, the DNA is TGTGCCTGGGGAGGGGGGAAGTCCGGGGAGCTGTTTTTT.

The gene calls are TRBV10-3 and TRBJ2-7, with D uncertain. CDR1 and CDR2 from the germline V gene are ENHRY and SYGVKD. Trimming removed 10 bases from V and 3 bases from J, with 10 bases in between. This CDR3 spans 11 amino acids. CDR3 nucleotides: TGTGCCACCGCAACTGGCTACGAGCAGTACTTC. Its translation is CATATGYEQYF.

This rearrangement joins TRBV29-1 to TRBJ1-2; no clear D gene. Trimming stripped 1 base from V and 6 bases from J, with 6 bases between. Germline CDR1 SQVTM, CDR2 ANQGSEA. The CDR3 is 11 residues long. The CDR3 protein is CSVEGTDGYTF. For the CDR3, the DNA is TGCAGCGTTGAAGGCACTGATGGCTACACCTTC.

This clone was counted between two and nine times. The chain joins TRBV10-3 to TRBJ2-1; D is perhaps TRBD2 (5 bases). The V end lost 6 bases, the J end lost 3 bases, and 12 bases lay between the germline ends. This CDR3 is built from 14 residues. Germline assignment: CDR1 ENHRY and CDR2 SYGVKD. CDR3 nucleotide sequence: TGTGCCATCAGATTTAGCGATGTCTACAATGAGCAGTTCTTC. Its protein product is CAIRFSDVYNEQFF.

This clone was observed a single time. J is TRBJ1-1 and V is TRBV5-1, with D perhaps matching TRBD1 (6 bases). CDR1 SGHRS and CDR2 YFSETQ come from the germline V gene. Trimming cost V 1 base and J 1 base, with 8 bases left between them. This CDR3 comprises 14 residues. CDR3 protein: CASSLWTANTEAFF. CDR3 DNA sequence: TGCGCCAGCAGCTTGTGGACAGCGAACACTGAAGCTTTCTTT.

The chain employs TRBV5-1 and TRBJ2-1; a weak D match, TRBD1 (5 bases). In germline, CDR1 is SGHRS, CDR2 YFSETQ. The length of the CDR3 is 15 residues. The V end was cut by 0 bases, the J end by 2 bases, with 9 bases between. For the CDR3, the DNA is TGCGCCAGCAGCTTGGAACAGGTTGCCTACAATGAGCAGTTCTTC. This codes for CASSLEQVAYNEQFF.

The chain links TRBV7-2 to TRBJ2-3, with D perhaps TRBD2 (5 bases). Deletions cut 5 bases from V and 1 base from J, with 7 bases between. CDR3 length equals 13 residues. CDR1 and CDR2 (germline): SGHTA, FQGNSA. Written as DNA, the CDR3 is TGTGCCAGCAGCGGGAGTCGCACAGATACGCAGTATTTT. Its translation: CASSGSRTDTQYF.

The V call is TRBV5-6, the J call TRBJ2-2, with D perhaps TRBD1 (6 bases). The germline V gene has CDR1 SGHDT and CDR2 YYEEEE. CDR3 length: 16 amino acids. The germline V and J ends were trimmed by 0 bases and 1 base, with 10 bases remaining between them. The CDR3 region is CASSLGMDRNTGELFF. The CDR3 DNA follows: TGTGCCAGCAGCTTGGGGATGGACAGGAACACCGGGGAGCTGTTTTTT. The full variable domain, completed using reference TRBV5-6 and TRBJ2-2, is DAGVTQSPTHLIKTRGQQVTLRCSPKSGHDTVSWYQQALGQGPQFIFQYYEEEERQRGNFPDRFSGHQFPNYSSELNVNALLLGDSALYLCASSLGMDRNTGELFFGEGSRLTVL.

This clone has more than one count but fewer than ten. This rearrangement joins TRBV7-8 to TRBJ1-1, with D unresolved. CDR3 length: 13 amino acids. Trimming shortened V by 5 bases and J by 0 bases, and 7 bases separated the two germline ends. Per germline, CDR1 SGHVS and CDR2 FQNEAQ. For the CDR3, the DNA is TGTGCCAGCAGCGCCGACTTGAACACTGAAGCTTTCTTT. It is translated as CASSADLNTEAFF.

This chain joins TRBV5-6 and TRBJ1-2, with D perhaps matching TRBD1 (6 bases). This CDR3 spans 14 amino acids. Between the trimmed V and J ends, which lost 1 base and 0 bases, there was a span of 7 bases. Germline V gene data show CDR1 as SGHDT and CDR2 as YYEEEE. CDR3 protein: CASSLQGTNYGYTF. The CDR3 nucleotides read TGTGCCAGCAGCTTGCAGGGGACTAACTATGGCTACACCTTC.

This clone showed up just once. This chain links TRBV6-1 with TRBJ1-2, with TRBD1 identical over 10 bases. The CDR3 length is 14 residues. Per the germline V gene, CDR1 is MNHNS and CDR2 is SASEGT. Trimming took 7 bases from V and 5 from J; bases not matched to a gene: 7. The CDR3: CASTSGQGKYGYTF. DNA for the CDR3: TGTGCCAGCACGTCGGGACAGGGGAAATATGGCTACACCTTC.

This clone was observed a single time. V is TRBV11-2 and J is TRBJ1-1; TRBD1 might be the D (5 bases). V was pared by 5 bases and J by 6 bases, with 13 bases between. This CDR3 is 13 amino acids long. CDR1 is SGHAT, CDR2 FQNNGV, per germline. CDR3: CASSPRGVSEAFF. CDR3 coding DNA: TGTGCCAGCAGCCCTCGGGGGGTCTCTGAAGCTTTCTTT. Full variable domain (outside the CDR3, taken from reference TRBV11-2 and TRBJ1-1): EAGVAQSPRYKIIEKRQSVAFWCNPISGHATLYWYQQILGQGPKLLIQFQNNGVVDDSQLPKDRFSAERLKGVDSTLKIQPAKLEDSAVYLCASSPRGVSEAFFGQGTRLTVV.